This TCR beta chain appears in the sequencing data of a study of blood T cell repertoires in COVID-19. In the study overall: The samples span acute and convalescent COVID-19 from the United States, Italy and Spain.

Only in-frame clones appear in the TCRdb table, and some are missing; sequencing was by immunoSEQ multiplex PCR. The sample has fewer than 300,000 clones; roughly 90% are singletons. Germline values: CDR1 SNHLY, CDR2 FYNNEI. The germline V and J ends were trimmed by 6 bases and 5 bases, with 7 bases remaining between them. CDR3 length equals 11 residues. Source material: PBMCs or T cells enriched from blood (not recorded which). The chain uses TRBV2 and TRBJ1-2; D is unresolved. This clonotype originated in a young woman who had recovered from COVID-19. The DNA for the CDR3 is TGTGCCAGCAGGCGGGAGTATGGCTACACCTTC. It codes for CASRREYGYTF. The full variable domain, completed using reference TRBV2 and TRBJ1-2, is EPEVTQTPSHQVTQMGQEVILRCVPISNHLYFYWYRQILGQKVEFLVSFYNNEISEKSEIFDDQFSVERPDGSNFTLKIRSTKLEDSAMYFCASRREYGYTFGSGTRLTVV.